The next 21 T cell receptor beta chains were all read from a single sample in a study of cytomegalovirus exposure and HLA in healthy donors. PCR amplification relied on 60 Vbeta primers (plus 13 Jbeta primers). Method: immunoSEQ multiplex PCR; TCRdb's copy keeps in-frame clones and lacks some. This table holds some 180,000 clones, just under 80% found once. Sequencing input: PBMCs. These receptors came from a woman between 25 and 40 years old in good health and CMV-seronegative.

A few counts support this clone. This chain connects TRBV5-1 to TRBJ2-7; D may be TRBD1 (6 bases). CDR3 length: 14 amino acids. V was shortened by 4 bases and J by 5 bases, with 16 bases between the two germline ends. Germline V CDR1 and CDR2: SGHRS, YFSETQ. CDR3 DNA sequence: TGCGCCAGCAGCGCGGACGCCTGGGGGCACGAGCAGTACTTC. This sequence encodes CASSADAWGHEQYF.

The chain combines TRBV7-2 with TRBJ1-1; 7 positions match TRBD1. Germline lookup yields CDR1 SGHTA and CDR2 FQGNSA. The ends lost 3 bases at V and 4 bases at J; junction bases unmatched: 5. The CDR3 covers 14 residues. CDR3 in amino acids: CASSFDRESTEAFF. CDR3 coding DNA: TGTGCCAGCAGCTTCGACAGGGAGTCCACTGAAGCTTTCTTT.

The CDR3 loop is CASSEALRVYRDSFEYSYEQYF. For the CDR3, the DNA is TGTGCCAGCAGTGAAGCGCTTCGGGTTTATCGGGACTCCTTTGAGTACTCCTACGAGCAGTACTTC. The chain employs TRBV2 and TRBJ2-7; TRBD2 is a possible D gene (6 bases). CDR1 and CDR2 (germline): SNHLY, FYNNEI. V lost 0 bases and J lost 0, with 30 bases in between. The CDR3 is 22 amino acids. Full variable domain (outside the CDR3, taken from reference TRBV2 and TRBJ2-7): EPEVTQTPSHQVTQMGQEVILRCVPISNHLYFYWYRQILGQKVEFLVSFYNNEISEKSEIFDDQFSVERPDGSNFTLKIRSTKLEDSAMYFCASSEALRVYRDSFEYSYEQYFGPGTRLTVT.

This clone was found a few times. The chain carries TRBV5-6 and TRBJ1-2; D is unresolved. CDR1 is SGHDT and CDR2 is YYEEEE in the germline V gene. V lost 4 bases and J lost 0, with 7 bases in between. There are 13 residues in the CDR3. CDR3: CASSVSSNYGYTF. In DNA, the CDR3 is TGTGCCAGCAGCGTAAGCTCTAACTATGGCTACACCTTC.

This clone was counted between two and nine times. For the CDR3, the DNA is TGTGCCAGTAGTTCCCTTGCGGGGGGGACCTACGAGCAGTACTTC. This sequence encodes CASSSLAGGTYEQYF. The V and J genes are TRBV19 and TRBJ2-7; 9 bases match TRBD2. The germline gives CDR1 LNHDA, CDR2 SQIVND (reference sequence). The ends lost 5 bases at V and 2 bases at J; junction bases unmatched: 7. The CDR3 spans 15 residues.

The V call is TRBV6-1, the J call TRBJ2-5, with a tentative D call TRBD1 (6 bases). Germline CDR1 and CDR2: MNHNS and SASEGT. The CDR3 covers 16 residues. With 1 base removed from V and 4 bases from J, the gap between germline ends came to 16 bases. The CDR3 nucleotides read TGTGCCAGCAGTGAAGTTAGGTTCGGCAGGGGAGAGACCCAGTACTTC. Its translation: CASSEVRFGRGETQYF.

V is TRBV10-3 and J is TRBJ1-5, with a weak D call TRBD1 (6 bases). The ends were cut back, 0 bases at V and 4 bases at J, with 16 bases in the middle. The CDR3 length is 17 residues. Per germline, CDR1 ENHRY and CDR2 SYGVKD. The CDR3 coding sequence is TGTGCCATCAGTGAGTCACAATCTTCGGACAGTAATCAGCCCCAGCATTTT. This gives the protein CAISESQSSDSNQPQHF.

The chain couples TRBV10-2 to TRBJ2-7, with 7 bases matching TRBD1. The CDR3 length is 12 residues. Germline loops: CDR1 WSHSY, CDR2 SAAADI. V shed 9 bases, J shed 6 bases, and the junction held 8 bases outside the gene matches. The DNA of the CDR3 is TGCGCCAGTACGGACAGGCCGGGCGAGCAGTACTTC. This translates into CASTDRPGEQYF.

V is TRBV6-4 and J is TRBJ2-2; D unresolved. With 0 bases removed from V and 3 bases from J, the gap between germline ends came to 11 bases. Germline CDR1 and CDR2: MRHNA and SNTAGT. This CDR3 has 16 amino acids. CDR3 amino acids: CASSDSISRDTGELFF. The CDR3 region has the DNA TGTGCCAGCAGTGACTCGATTTCACGCGACACCGGGGAGCTGTTTTTT.

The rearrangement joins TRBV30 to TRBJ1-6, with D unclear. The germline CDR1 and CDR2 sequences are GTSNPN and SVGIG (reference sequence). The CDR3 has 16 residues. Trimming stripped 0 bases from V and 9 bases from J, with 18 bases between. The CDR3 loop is CAWSVPPAGVGSPLHF. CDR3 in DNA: TGTGCCTGGAGTGTTCCCCCGGCAGGTGTGGGTTCACCCCTCCACTTT. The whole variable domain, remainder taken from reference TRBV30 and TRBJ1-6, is SQTIHQWPATLVQPVGSPLSLECTVEGTSNPNLYWYRQAAGRGLQLLFYSVGIGQISSEVPQNLSASRPQDRQFILSSKKLLLSDSGFYLCAWSVPPAGVGSPLHFGNGTRLTVT.

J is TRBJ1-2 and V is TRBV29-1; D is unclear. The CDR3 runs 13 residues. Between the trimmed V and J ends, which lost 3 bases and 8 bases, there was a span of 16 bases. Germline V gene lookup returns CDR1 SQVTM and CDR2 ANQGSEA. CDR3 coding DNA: TGCAGCGTTGATGTCGATCGAGCGAGAGGCTACACCTTC. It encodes CSVDVDRARGYTF.

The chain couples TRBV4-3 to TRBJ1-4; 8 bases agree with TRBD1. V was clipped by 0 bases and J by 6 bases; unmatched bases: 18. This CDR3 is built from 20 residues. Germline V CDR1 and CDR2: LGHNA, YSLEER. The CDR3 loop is CASSQDPPSGQGDSYEKLFF. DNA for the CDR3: TGCGCCAGCAGCCAAGATCCCCCATCTGGACAGGGAGACTCTTATGAAAAACTGTTTTTT.

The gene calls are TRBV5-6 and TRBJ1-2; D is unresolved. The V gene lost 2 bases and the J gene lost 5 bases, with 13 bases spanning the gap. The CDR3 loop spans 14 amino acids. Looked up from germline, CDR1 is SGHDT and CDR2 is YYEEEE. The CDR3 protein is CASSFTGLWYGYTF. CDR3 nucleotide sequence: TGTGCCAGCAGCTTCACGGGTTTATGGTATGGCTACACCTTC. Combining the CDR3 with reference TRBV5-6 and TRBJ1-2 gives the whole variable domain DAGVTQSPTHLIKTRGQQVTLRCSPKSGHDTVSWYQQALGQGPQFIFQYYEEEERQRGNFPDRFSGHQFPNYSSELNVNALLLGDSALYLCASSFTGLWYGYTFGSGTRLTVV.

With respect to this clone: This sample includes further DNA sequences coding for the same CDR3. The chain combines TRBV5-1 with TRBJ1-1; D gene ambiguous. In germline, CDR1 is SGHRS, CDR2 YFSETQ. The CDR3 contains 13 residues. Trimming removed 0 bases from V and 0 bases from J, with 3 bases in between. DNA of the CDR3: TGCGCCAGCAGCTTGGCCGTGAACACTGAAGCTTTCTTT. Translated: CASSLAVNTEAFF.

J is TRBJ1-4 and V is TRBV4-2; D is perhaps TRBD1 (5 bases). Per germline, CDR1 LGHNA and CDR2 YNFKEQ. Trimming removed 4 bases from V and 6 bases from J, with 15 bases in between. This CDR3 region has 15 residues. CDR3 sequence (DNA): TGTGCCAGCAGCCCGGAGGGCAGGGAATATGAAAAACTGTTTTTT. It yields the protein CASSPEGREYEKLFF.

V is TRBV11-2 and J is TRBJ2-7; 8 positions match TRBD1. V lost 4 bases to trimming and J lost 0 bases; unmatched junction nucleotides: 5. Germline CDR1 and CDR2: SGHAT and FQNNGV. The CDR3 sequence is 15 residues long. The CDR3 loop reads CASSSRTGISYEQYF. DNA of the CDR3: TGTGCCAGCAGCTCACGGACAGGGATCTCCTACGAGCAGTACTTC.

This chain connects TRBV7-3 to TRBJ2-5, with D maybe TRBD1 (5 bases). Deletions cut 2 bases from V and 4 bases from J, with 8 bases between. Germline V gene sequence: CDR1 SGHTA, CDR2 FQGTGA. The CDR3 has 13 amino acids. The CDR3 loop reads CASSLGQGETQYF. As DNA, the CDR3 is TGTGCCAGCAGCTTAGGCCAGGGAGAGACCCAGTACTTC.

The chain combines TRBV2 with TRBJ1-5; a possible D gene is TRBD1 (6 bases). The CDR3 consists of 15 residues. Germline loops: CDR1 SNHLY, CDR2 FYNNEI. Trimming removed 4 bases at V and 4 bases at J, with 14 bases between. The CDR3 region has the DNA TGTGCCAGCAGTGCTCGACAGGTGCGGAATCAGCCCCAGCATTTT. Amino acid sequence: CASSARQVRNQPQHF. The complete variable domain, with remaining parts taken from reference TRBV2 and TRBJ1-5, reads EPEVTQTPSHQVTQMGQEVILRCVPISNHLYFYWYRQILGQKVEFLVSFYNNEISEKSEIFDDQFSVERPDGSNFTLKIRSTKLEDSAMYFCASSARQVRNQPQHFGDGTRLSIL.

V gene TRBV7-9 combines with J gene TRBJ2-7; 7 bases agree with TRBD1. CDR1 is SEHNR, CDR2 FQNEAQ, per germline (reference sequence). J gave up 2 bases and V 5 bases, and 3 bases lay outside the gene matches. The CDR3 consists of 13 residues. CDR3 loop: CASSLGTAYEQYF. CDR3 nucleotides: TGTGCCAGCAGCCTCGGGACAGCCTACGAGCAGTACTTC.

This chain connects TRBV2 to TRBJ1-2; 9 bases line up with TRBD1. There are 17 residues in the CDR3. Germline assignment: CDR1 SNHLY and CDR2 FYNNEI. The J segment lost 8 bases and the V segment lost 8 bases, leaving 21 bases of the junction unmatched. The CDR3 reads CASAQGDRAGGHEGYTF. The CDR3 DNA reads TGTGCCAGCGCCCAAGGGGACAGGGCAGGGGGTCATGAGGGCTACACCTTC.

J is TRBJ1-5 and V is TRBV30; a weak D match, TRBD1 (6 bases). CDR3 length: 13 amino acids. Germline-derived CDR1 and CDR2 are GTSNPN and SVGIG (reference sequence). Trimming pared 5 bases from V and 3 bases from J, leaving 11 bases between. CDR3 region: CAWQRQDNQPQHF. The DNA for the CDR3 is TGTGCCTGGCAGAGACAGGACAATCAGCCCCAGCATTTT.